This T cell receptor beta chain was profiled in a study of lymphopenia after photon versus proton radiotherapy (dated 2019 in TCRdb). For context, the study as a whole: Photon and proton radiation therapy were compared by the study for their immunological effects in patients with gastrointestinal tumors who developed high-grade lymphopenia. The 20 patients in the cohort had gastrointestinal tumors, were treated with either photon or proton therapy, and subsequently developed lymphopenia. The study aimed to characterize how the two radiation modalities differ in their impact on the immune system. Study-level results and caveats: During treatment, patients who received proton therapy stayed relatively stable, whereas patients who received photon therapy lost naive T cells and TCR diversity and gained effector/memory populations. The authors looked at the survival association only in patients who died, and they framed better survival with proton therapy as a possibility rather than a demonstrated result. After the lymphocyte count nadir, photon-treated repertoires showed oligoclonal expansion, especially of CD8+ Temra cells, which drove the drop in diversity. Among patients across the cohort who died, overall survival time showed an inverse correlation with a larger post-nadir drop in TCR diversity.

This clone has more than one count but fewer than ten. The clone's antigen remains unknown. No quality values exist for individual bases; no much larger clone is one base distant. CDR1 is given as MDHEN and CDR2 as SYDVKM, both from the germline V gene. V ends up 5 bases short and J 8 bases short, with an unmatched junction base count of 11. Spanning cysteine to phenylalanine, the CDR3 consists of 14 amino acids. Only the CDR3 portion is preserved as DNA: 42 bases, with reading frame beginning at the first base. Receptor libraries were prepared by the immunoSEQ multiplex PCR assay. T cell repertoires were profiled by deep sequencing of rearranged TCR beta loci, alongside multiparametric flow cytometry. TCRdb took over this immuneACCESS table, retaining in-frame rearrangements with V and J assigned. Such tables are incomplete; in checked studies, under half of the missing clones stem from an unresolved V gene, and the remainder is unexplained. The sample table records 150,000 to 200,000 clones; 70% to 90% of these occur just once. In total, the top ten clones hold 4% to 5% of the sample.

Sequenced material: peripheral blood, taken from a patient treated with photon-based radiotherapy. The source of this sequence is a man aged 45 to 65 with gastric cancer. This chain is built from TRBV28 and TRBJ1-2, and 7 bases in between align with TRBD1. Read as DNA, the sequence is TGTGCCAGCAGTCTTAGACAGGGTGGCGAGGGCTACACCTTC. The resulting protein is CASSLRQGGEGYTF.